The present T cell receptor (beta chain) was sequenced within a study of cytomegalovirus exposure and HLA in healthy donors. The overall study: Earlier, approximately 190 million T cells were analyzed, and 117 million unique TCR beta sequences were found among them. Findings of the study overall: What was likely a sequencing artifact was a cluster of highly shared sequence variants. Most CMV-associated TCR beta chains appeared HLA-restricted in a later analysis. Trimming of TCR beta V- and J-genes showed a link, identified in a later analysis, to a missense DCLRE1C variant.

About this clone: Its antigen is still unknown.

Germline assignment: CDR1 MNHNS and CDR2 SASEGT. Trimming removed 4 bases from V and 0 bases from J, with 13 bases in between. CDR3 length: 16 amino acids. PCR involved 60 Vbeta and 13 Jbeta primers. Sequenced by immunoSEQ multiplex PCR; TCRdb stores in-frame clones only, minus some. The table has about 59,000 clones, about four fifths seen once. The source of this sequence is a man between 25 and 39 years old in good health and CMV-seropositive. The sequenced sample consisted of PBMCs. This chain connects TRBV6-1 to TRBJ1-3, with D perhaps TRBD1 (6 bases). The CDR3 loop is CASSGNFRGSGNTIYF. The DNA of the CDR3 is TGTGCCAGCAGTGGAAACTTCAGGGGCTCTGGAAACACCATATATTTT.